This T cell receptor beta chain comes out of a study of blood T cell repertoires in COVID-19. Overall study: Sites in the United States, Italy and Spain provided acute and convalescent COVID-19 samples. The analysed material was cDNA or gDNA that came from T cells, B-cell-depleted T cells, or PBMCs.

Authors' methods: From reference gene primer amplification, estimates of nucleated cell counts were derived. Only in-frame clones appear in the TCRdb table, and some are missing; sequencing was by immunoSEQ multiplex PCR. V and J calls and clone size are given by that table; D and trimming were obtained from the DNA. The sample holds 330,000 or so clones, around 90% seen once. Followed longitudinally, the Seattle patients had been enrolled during active infection. Germline-derived CDR1 and CDR2 are SEHNR and FQNEAQ (reference sequence). CDR3 length equals 13 residues. The V and J ends lost 1 base and 3 bases respectively, with 6 bases between them.

The V gene is TRBV7-9, the J gene TRBJ1-1, with a weak D call TRBD1 (5 bases). The receptor comes from a young man with COVID-19, enrolled during active disease. The specimen was peripheral blood. CDR3 loop: CASSLVGDTEAFF. Here the CDR3 DNA reads TGTGCCAGCAGCTTAGTAGGGGACACTGAAGCTTTCTTT.